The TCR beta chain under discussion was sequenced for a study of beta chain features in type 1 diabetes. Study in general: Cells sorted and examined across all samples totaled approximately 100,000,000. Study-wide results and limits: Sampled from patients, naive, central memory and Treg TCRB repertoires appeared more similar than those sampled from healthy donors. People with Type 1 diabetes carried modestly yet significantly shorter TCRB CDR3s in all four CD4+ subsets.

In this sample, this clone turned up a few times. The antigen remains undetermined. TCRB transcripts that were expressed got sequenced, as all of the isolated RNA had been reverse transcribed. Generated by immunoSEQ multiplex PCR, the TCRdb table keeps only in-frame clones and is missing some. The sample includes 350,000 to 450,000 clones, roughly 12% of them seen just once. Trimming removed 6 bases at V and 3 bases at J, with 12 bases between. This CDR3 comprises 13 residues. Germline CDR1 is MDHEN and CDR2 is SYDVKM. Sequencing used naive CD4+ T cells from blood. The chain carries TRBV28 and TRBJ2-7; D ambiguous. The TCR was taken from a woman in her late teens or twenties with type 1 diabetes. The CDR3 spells CASSPLTFYEQYF. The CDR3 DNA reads TGTGCCAGCAGCCCGCTAACGTTCTACGAGCAGTACTTC.